The present T cell receptor (beta chain) was sequenced within a study of regulatory T cells in long-lasting Graves disease. Study findings and constraints: Persistent Graves' disease cases displayed lower TCR diversity than newly diagnosed ones.

Assembly of TCR beta libraries relied on iRepertoire HTBI primers together with Arm-PCR of CDR3 regions. TCRdb re-called the multiplex PCR reads through MiXCR, storing one row per CDR3 protein. The sample has about 610,000 distinct CDR3 sequences, roughly 15% seen once. Time point denoted: newly diagnosed GD, antithyroid drugs for less than 3 months. PBMC-derived RNA was used for the TCR library. Staff took roughly 9.1 milliliters of peripheral blood and put it into EDTA tubes. This clonotype was picked up a small number of times. Its antigen remains unknown. Trimming cost V 0 bases and J 3 bases, with 13 bases left between them. CDR3 length: 16 amino acids. Germline lookup yields CDR1 SGHKS and CDR2 YYEKEE (reference sequence). The sample was also reused in another study, on T cells in Graves' hyperthyroidism and ophthalmopathy. This second report adds: The model made its ophthalmopathy prediction, and onset followed a median 6.5 months later.

This receptor was obtained from a man aged 18 to 29 with Graves disease. V and J are TRBV5-5 and TRBJ1-3; maybe TRBD1 (5 bases). The specimen comprised peripheral blood mononuclear cells (PBMCs), sampled at new diagnosis, from a patient treated with antithyroid drugs. CDR3: CASSLAGRGGGNTIYF. CDR3 DNA: TGTGCCAGCAGCTTGGCCGGAAGGGGAGGTGGAAACACCATATATTTT.